These 20 T cell receptor beta chains were all obtained from the same sample, sequenced in a study of radiation and T cells in renal cell carcinoma. The data were produced by immunoSEQ multiplex PCR, yet TCRdb's version contains in-frame clones alone and is incomplete. Here the sample spans about 170,000 clones, 88% being singletons. Time point indicated: blood 4 weeks post-SBRT, at nephrectomy. Documented treatment: 15 Gy SBRT to primary tumor, nephrectomy 4 weeks later. Sequencing was performed on blood, taken from a patient whose treatment included radiotherapy and nephrectomy. The source of these receptors is a woman aged 45-65 years with renal cell carcinoma.

This chain connects TRBV6-5 to TRBJ1-5; D ambiguous. Deletions cut 6 bases from V and 6 bases from J, with 12 bases between. The germline CDR1 and CDR2 sequences are MNHEY and SVGAGI. This CDR3 is 13 amino acids long. The CDR3 region is CASRTVFSQPQHF. The CDR3 bases are TGTGCCAGCAGAACAGTGTTTAGTCAGCCCCAGCATTTT.

This chain links TRBV18 with TRBJ1-3, with D maybe TRBD1 (5 bases). Germline CDR1 is KGHSH and CDR2 is LQKENI. This CDR3 comprises 15 residues. Trimming removed 2 bases at V and 5 bases at J, with 13 bases between. CDR3 region: CASSPDSFGRNTIYF. The CDR3 DNA reads as TGTGCCAGCTCACCAGACAGCTTTGGTCGAAACACCATATATTTT.

J is TRBJ2-2 and V is TRBV18, with no clear D. CDR3 length equals 16 residues. The V gene's germline CDR1 is KGHSH and CDR2 LQKENI. V lost 0 bases and J 4 bases, leaving 12 bases between the germline ends. The CDR3 nucleotides are TGTGCCAGCTCACCACCGGCCCAACGAGGCACCGGGGAGCTGTTTTTT. As protein: CASSPPAQRGTGELFF.

The J gene is TRBJ2-7, the V gene TRBV29-1; D may be TRBD1 (6 bases). The CDR3 has 12 amino acids. V lost 0 bases and J lost 12, with 15 bases in between. The germline CDR1 and CDR2 sequences are SQVTM and ANQGSEA. CDR3 nucleotide sequence: TGCAGCGTTGAAGATCTCGACAGGCTAAGGTACTTC. Amino acids: CSVEDLDRLRYF.

The chain couples TRBV29-1 to TRBJ2-2, with 7 bases matching TRBD2. Germline CDR1 and CDR2: SQVTM and ANQGSEA. The CDR3 runs to 14 residues. The trim removed 6 bases at V and 2 bases at J, leaving 6 bases unmatched. CDR3 protein: CSVGSGGNTGELFF. In DNA form, the CDR3 reads TGCAGCGTCGGGTCGGGGGGAAACACCGGGGAGCTGTTTTTT.

V usage is TRBV6-1 and J usage is TRBJ1-1; D gene uncertain. The germline CDR1 and CDR2 sequences are MNHNS and SASEGT. The CDR3 extends over 15 amino acids. V dropped 0 bases and J dropped 4 bases, with 12 bases sitting between them. The DNA for the CDR3 is TGTGCCAGCAGTGAAGCGTGGGAATGGAGCACTGAAGCTTTCTTT. Amino acids: CASSEAWEWSTEAFF.

The chain uses TRBV4-1 and TRBJ2-7; D not resolved. This CDR3 has 14 amino acids. The germline V and J ends were trimmed by 4 bases and 3 bases, with 13 bases remaining between them. CDR1 and CDR2 from the germline V gene are MGHRA and YSYEKL. The CDR3: CASSRDPTVYEQYF. The CDR3 bases are TGCGCCAGCAGCCGAGATCCGACGGTCTACGAGCAGTACTTC.

The V call is TRBV4-2, the J call TRBJ2-3, with 8 nucleotides matching TRBD1. V was pared by 6 bases and J by 6 bases, with 14 bases of the junction left unmatched. The CDR3 extends over 16 amino acids. From germline, CDR1 is LGHNA and CDR2 YNFKEQ. The CDR3 DNA reads as TGTGCCAGCAGTCAACCCCAGGGGGCGCGGGCGGATACGCAGTATTTT. It specifies CASSQPQGARADTQYF.

This clone was observed a handful of times. V and J are TRBV10-3 and TRBJ1-4; tentative D call: TRBD1 (6 bases). Between the trimmed V and J ends, which lost 2 bases and 13 bases, there was a span of 11 bases. The CDR3 runs 12 residues. Germline V gives CDR1 ENHRY, CDR2 SYGVKD. CDR3: CAISEGGGGLFF. In DNA, the CDR3 is TGTGCCATCAGTGAGGGAGGGGGTGGACTGTTTTTT.

This clone was picked up a small number of times. The genes are TRBV5-1 and TRBJ1-6, with D tentatively TRBD1 (6 bases). V lost 0 bases and J lost 11, with 12 bases in between. The V gene's germline CDR1 is SGHRS and CDR2 YFSETQ. There are 14 residues in the CDR3. In DNA, the CDR3 is TGCGCCAGCAGCTTGGAAGGGGGAGGGACACCCCTCCACTTT. This codes for CASSLEGGGTPLHF.

In this sample, this clone turned up once. The chain is built from TRBV2 and TRBJ1-2, with D perhaps TRBD1 (6 bases). The V end lost 7 bases, the J end lost 7 bases, and 22 bases lay between the germline ends. Germline V gives CDR1 SNHLY, CDR2 FYNNEI. This CDR3 region has 15 residues. The CDR3 reads CASNRQGPPGAGYTF. Written as DNA, the CDR3 is TGTGCCAGCAATCGACAAGGCCCCCCGGGGGCTGGCTACACCTTC.

V is TRBV11-3 and J is TRBJ1-4; the D gene is possibly TRBD1 (5 bases). V gave up 3 bases and J gave up 10 bases, with 12 bases separating them. The CDR3 totals 13 residues. Per germline, CDR1 SGHNT and CDR2 YENEEA. In DNA, the CDR3 is TGTGCCAGCAGCTTCAACCCCCAGGGAAAACTGTTTTTT. It encodes CASSFNPQGKLFF.

V is TRBV29-1 and J is TRBJ1-1; 11 bases map to TRBD1. Germline assignment: CDR1 SQVTM and CDR2 ANQGSEA. V lost 4 bases and J lost 5; bases outside the gene matches: 6. The CDR3 spans 14 residues. CDR3 DNA: TGCAGCGTTGGGGGGACAGGGGGAGATACTGAAGCTTTCTTT. Its translation is CSVGGTGGDTEAFF.

The chain links TRBV19 to TRBJ1-3, with D possibly matching TRBD1 (6 bases). CDR3 length: 16 residues. Germline V gene sequence: CDR1 LNHDA, CDR2 SQIVND (reference sequence). Trimming removed 4 bases from V and 0 bases from J, with 13 bases in between. As DNA, the CDR3 is TGTGCCAGTAGTAGAAGTACAGGGTTCTCTGGAAACACCATATATTTT. It yields the protein CASSRSTGFSGNTIYF.

The chain is built from TRBV5-4 and TRBJ2-3; 7 bases line up with TRBD2. There are 14 residues in the CDR3. J was trimmed by 4 bases and V by 2 bases; bases with no gene match: 4. The V gene's germline CDR1 is SGHNT and CDR2 YYREEE (reference sequence). The CDR3 loop reads CASSLGTIPDTQYF. DNA of the CDR3: TGTGCCAGCAGCTTAGGGACTATTCCAGATACGCAGTATTTT.

V and J are TRBV18 and TRBJ1-4; D ambiguous. V was trimmed by 4 bases and J by 0 bases, leaving 12 bases between them. The germline V gene encodes CDR1 KGHSH and CDR2 LQKENI. This CDR3 comprises 16 residues. For the CDR3, the DNA is TGTGCCAGCTCACGTATTCCAGAAACAACTAATGAAAAACTGTTTTTT. Translated: CASSRIPETTNEKLFF.

The chain couples TRBV15 to TRBJ1-1; D gene ambiguous. The CDR3 length is 15 residues. Germline lookup yields CDR1 LNHNV and CDR2 YYDKDF (reference sequence). V lost 1 base to trimming and J lost 0 bases, with 9 bases between them. CDR3: CATSRAAGVNTEAFF. The CDR3 region has the DNA TGTGCCACCAGCAGAGCAGCGGGAGTGAACACTGAAGCTTTCTTT.

The chain uses TRBV19 and TRBJ2-3; D ambiguous. Germline V gene sequence: CDR1 LNHDA, CDR2 SQIVND (reference sequence). This CDR3 region has 14 residues. Trimming removed 6 bases at V and 0 bases at J, with 10 bases between. CDR3 nucleotide sequence: TGTGCCAGTAGCCGCAAGAGAAGCACAGATACGCAGTATTTT. It yields the protein CASSRKRSTDTQYF.

V usage is TRBV18 and J usage is TRBJ1-2, with 7 bases lining up with TRBD1. Germline trimming cut 6 bases from V and 0 bases from J; bases unmatched to any gene: 13. Germline CDR1 reads KGHSH; CDR2 reads LQKENI. The CDR3 sequence is 17 residues long. As DNA, the CDR3 is TGTGCCAGCTCCCCGATGACAGGGATCGGAGCTAACTATGGCTACACCTTC. Amino acid sequence: CASSPMTGIGANYGYTF.

V usage is TRBV30 and J usage is TRBJ1-2; D remains unclear. Germline CDR1 is GTSNPN and CDR2 is SVGIG (reference sequence). V was pared by 3 bases and J by 6 bases, with 11 bases between. The CDR3 has 12 residues. CDR3 bases: TGTGCCTGGAGCCCCTTGTCAAATGGCTACACCTTC. This codes for CAWSPLSNGYTF.